This T cell receptor (beta chain) was identified during a study of T cells in Graves' hyperthyroidism and ophthalmopathy. Regions amplified from RNA transcripts were the TCR beta CDR3 regions. The HTBI primer set was used in a first-round RT-PCR of the TCR CDR3. TCRdb processed the multiplex PCR reads anew with MiXCR; each CDR3 protein has one entry. This sample has some 550,000 distinct CDR3 sequences, with around 21% found just once. In germline, CDR1 is SNHLY, CDR2 FYNNEI. The CDR3 extends over 15 amino acids. Trimming took 5 bases from V and 12 from J; bases not matched to a gene: 14. Among the patients, aged 18 to 65, hyperthyroidism was newly diagnosed and had lasted under 2 months.

V gene TRBV2 combines with J gene TRBJ2-4; TRBD1 aligns across 9 bases. Sequenced sample: blood. This TCR was recovered from a man aged 18-30 years with Graves' hyperthyroidism. CDR3 in amino acids: CASSRTPGQGFGQYF. CDR3 DNA sequence: TGTGCCAGCAGTCGCACCCCGGGACAGGGTTTCGGTCAGTACTTC.